A selection of T cell receptor beta chains follows, all from one sample in a study of response to subunit inactivated influenza vaccine. TCRdb reprocessed the RT-PCR reads via MiXCR and lists one record per CDR3 protein. Counted here are roughly 700,000 distinct CDR3 sequences, approximately 15% occurring once; the ten biggest clones make up 6.5% to 8.5%. The sample in question was PBMCs from blood, obtained approximately 15 days before vaccination. Every receptor here comes from a man aged 50 or older who received an inactivated influenza vaccine. Each CDR3 is given with its conserved first and last residue. The order of the fields is J gene, D gene, clone size, V gene, CDR3 DNA, CDR3 protein. D genes are given only for firm matches. A clone size is listed for some rows: how often the clone was seen (once, few, many), or a class if it is expanded.

TRBJ2-7,TRBD1,few,TRBV5-1,TGCGCCAGCACCGTACTGGGGACAGGGGATTACGAGCAGTACTTC,CASTVLGTGDYEQYF
TRBJ2-1,TRBD1,many,TRBV20-1,TGCAGTGCACCGCCGGGACAGAGCTACAATGAGCAGTTCTTC,CSAPPGQSYNEQFF
TRBJ1-1,-,many,TRBV10-3,TGTGCCATCAGGTCGACAAACTGGGAAGCTTTCTTT,CAIRSTNWEAFF
TRBJ1-6,-,-,TRBV2,TGTGCCAGCAGGGAAGGGAGCTCCTATAATTCACCCCTCCACTTT,CASREGSSYNSPLHF
TRBJ1-6,-,-,TRBV9,TGTGCCAGCAGCGACGGCCGTGGGGGGACCTATAATTCACCCCTCCACTTT,CASSDGRGGTYNSPLHF
TRBJ2-2,-,-,TRBV12-3/TRBV12-4,TGTGCCAGCAGTTTAGGCCGGCTTTGGGGAGACGCGAACACCGGGGAGCTGTTTTTT,CASSLGRLWGDANTGELFF
TRBJ2-2,-,many,TRBV7-2,TGTGCCAGCAGCTTACAGACTACGGGGACCGGGGAGCTGTTTTTT,CASSLQTTGTGELFF
TRBJ2-1,-,-,TRBV6-5,TGTGCCAGCAGTACCGCGGGGAGCACGTTCTTC,CASSTAGSTFF
TRBJ2-7,TRBD2,few,TRBV7-2,TGTGCCAGCAGCCCTCGGGACTACAAGTCCTACGAGCAGTACTTC,CASSPRDYKSYEQYF
TRBJ2-2,TRBD2,-,TRBV6-2/TRBV6-3,TGTGCCAGCAGTTACGACCTAACTAGCGGACCGAGGACCGGGGAGCTGTTTTTT,CASSYDLTSGPRTGELFF
TRBJ2-3,-,-,TRBV20-1,TGCAGCCAAGCGGGCATCACAGATACGCAGTATTTT,CSQAGITDTQYF
TRBJ2-5,TRBD1,-,TRBV7-2,TGTGCCAGCCTTCAGACAGGGGTCTCCCAAGAGACCCAGTACTTC,CASLQTGVSQETQYF
TRBJ2-2,-,few,TRBV20-1,TGCAGTGCTCAGGAGGGGGCAATGAACACCGGGGAGCTGTTTTTT,CSAQEGAMNTGELFF
TRBJ2-5,-,-,TRBV20-1,TGCAGTGGGTTTGACCAAGAGACCCAGTACTTC,CSGFDQETQYF
TRBJ2-3,-,few,TRBV29-1,TGCAGCGGCGCTTGGGGGGCGCGCACAGATACGCAGTATTTT,CSGAWGARTDTQYF
TRBJ2-5,TRBD2,-,TRBV20-1,TGCAGTGCTAACGGACTAGCGTCAAAAGAGACCCAGTACTTC,CSANGLASKETQYF
TRBJ2-5,-,many,TRBV6-1,TGTGCCAGCCGAGAAACAGTGTACCAAGAGACCCAGTACTTC,CASRETVYQETQYF
TRBJ2-1,TRBD2,-,TRBV7-2,TGTGCCAGCAGCTTAGATGGGCGGGGGGCCAACAATGAGCAGTTCTTC,CASSLDGRGANNEQFF
TRBJ2-2,-,-,TRBV19,TGTGCCAGTACCAATTTCAGGGGTAGTTCGAACACCGGGGAGCTGTTTTTT,CASTNFRGSSNTGELFF
TRBJ2-7,-,-,TRBV12-3/TRBV12-4,TGTGCCAGCAGCAGTCGGGATTCTTTCCACGAGCAGTACTTC,CASSSRDSFHEQYF
TRBJ1-2,TRBD1,many,TRBV4-3,TGCGCCAGCAGTTACAGGGGGGACAGGGTGTGGGGCTACACCTTC,CASSYRGDRVWGYTF
TRBJ1-6,-,-,TRBV15,TGTGCCACCAGCCGCGGGGACGGCTCACCCCTCCACTTT,CATSRGDGSPLHF
TRBJ2-1,-,-,TRBV7-2,TGTGCCAGCAGCCCGGGAAAGGGGAGCAATGAGCAGTTCTTC,CASSPGKGSNEQFF
TRBJ2-3,-,-,TRBV20-1,TGCAGTGCTGAGAGGGCGGGGTCGAGGGGCACAGATACGCAGTATTTT,CSAERAGSRGTDTQYF
TRBJ2-7,-,-,TRBV15,TGTGCCACCAGCAAATCCGGGGGTACCTACGAGCAGTACTTC,CATSKSGGTYEQYF
TRBJ1-2,-,-,TRBV20-1,TGCAGTGCTAGAGATCCAGCGAAGGAAGGCTACACCTTC,CSARDPAKEGYTF
TRBJ2-1,-,many,TRBV4-2,TGTGCCAGCAGCCAAAAGGGGAGAGGGGACGCGCAGTTCTTC,CASSQKGRGDAQFF
TRBJ2-5,-,-,TRBV7-9,TGTGCATTGGCGGGGTTACAAGAGACCCAGTACTTC,CALAGLQETQYF
TRBJ2-5,TRBD1,many,TRBV28,TGTGCCAGCAGTCCCAGCAGGGGGTTAGGTGCGCTGTACCAAGAGACCCAGTACTTC,CASSPSRGLGALYQETQYF
TRBJ2-1,TRBD1,many,TRBV5-1,TGCGCCACCCAGCCGGGGCAGGGGGAGAATGAGCAGTTCTTC,CATQPGQGENEQFF
TRBJ2-2,TRBD1,-,TRBV30,TGTGCCTGGCGGCGAAGGGGGCAAACCGGGGAGCTGTTTTTT,CAWRRRGQTGELFF
TRBJ2-1,-,-,TRBV4-3,TGCGCCAGCAGCCAAACTATAGATAGCCGTGAGCAGTTCTTC,CASSQTIDSREQFF
TRBJ1-3,-,-,TRBV5-1,TGCGCCAGCAGCCAGACACCTGGAAACACCATATATTTT,CASSQTPGNTIYF
TRBJ2-5,TRBD2,many,TRBV5-1,TGCGCCAGCAGCCTGGGACTACTCCAAGAGACCCAGTACTTC,CASSLGLLQETQYF
TRBJ2-1,-,-,TRBV6-1,TGTGCCAGCAGTGAATCTCCCCAGCTCCTCTACAATGAGCAGTTCTTC,CASSESPQLLYNEQFF
TRBJ1-1,-,many,TRBV7-9,TGTGCCAGCAGCCCACGTTCCCTAACTGAAGTGAACACTGAAGCTTTCTTT,CASSPRSLTEVNTEAFF
TRBJ2-3,-,-,TRBV10-3,TGTGCCATCAGTGAGTTAGGGGCCCCCGGGACCACAGATACGCAGTATTTT,CAISELGAPGTTDTQYF
TRBJ2-3,TRBD1,-,TRBV7-9,TGTGCCAGCACCCCCTCAAGAGGGGGCAGCACAGATACGCAGTATTTT,CASTPSRGGSTDTQYF
TRBJ2-4,-,-,TRBV4-2,TGTGCCAGCAGCCATTCAGGGATCCTAGCCAAAAACATTCAGTACTTC,CASSHSGILAKNIQYF
TRBJ2-7,TRBD1,-,TRBV20-1,TGCAGTGCTGACCGACAGGGAACTTACGAGCAGTACTTC,CSADRQGTYEQYF
TRBJ2-7,TRBD1,-,TRBV2,TGTGCCAGCAGTGAAGTGGGACAGGTAGGCGAGCAGTACTTC,CASSEVGQVGEQYF
TRBJ2-6,-,few,TRBV18,TGTGCCAGCTCACCCAGGCGGCCCTTACACTCTGGGGCCAACGTCCTGACTTTC,CASSPRRPLHSGANVLTF
TRBJ2-3,-,many,TRBV4-2,TGTGCCAGCAGCCTCGGGTCTGTCAGCACAGATACGCAGTATTTT,CASSLGSVSTDTQYF
TRBJ1-1,-,few,TRBV6-2/TRBV6-3,TGTGCCAGCAGTTACTCGAGTAGGGAATCACAGGCTTTCTTT,CASSYSSRESQAFF
TRBJ2-5,TRBD1,-,TRBV7-2,TGTGCCAGCAGCTCCCGGACAGGGAATCAAGAGACCCAGTACTTC,CASSSRTGNQETQYF